One T cell receptor beta chain is described in this entry. Antigen unknown. J gave up 4 bases and V 6 bases, and 15 bases lay outside the gene matches. The CDR3 is 17 residues long. Germline CDR1 is MDHEN and CDR2 is SYDVKM. This entry comes from a study of T cell responses to AZD1222 COVID-19 vaccine. Study summary: Timing groups of about 4 and about 12 weeks for second doses were pooled.

Clones were read by immunoSEQ multiplex PCR, and TCRdb kept only the in-frame ones, dropping some. The repertoire holds some 80,000 clones, with more than 80% as singletons. The study's findings and limits: There were mostly white British donors and more females than males, and clonal diversity was possibly underestimated. Regions 160-218 and 743-854 dominated among vaccine-associated CD4 TCRs spanning spike. Spike-specific TCR breadth and depth went up after people got two AZD1222 doses.

Here the sequenced sample was peripheral blood, taken on day 0 of AZD1222 vaccination. The J gene is TRBJ1-5, the V gene TRBV28; TRBD1 aligns across 7 bases. This sequence originates from an adult in good health. As DNA, the CDR3 is TGTGCCAGCAGGTCCTACGGACAGGAAGGTCTAAATCAGCCCCAGCATTTT. Its translation: CASRSYGQEGLNQPQHF.